This T cell receptor beta chain was documented in a study of T-cell reconstitution after alpha-beta-depleted transplantation in children. Unique molecular identifiers tagged the TCRbeta library. TCRdb reanalysed the PCR reads using MiXCR and keeps one entry per CDR3 protein. The table records about 610,000 distinct CDR3 sequences, over 9.5% of them present only once. This CDR3 contains 13 residues. Germline CDR1 reads DFQATT; CDR2 reads SNEGSKA (reference sequence). The sequence was collected from a human donor who donated a stem cell graft to a child with acute myeloid leukemia. The chain carries TRBV20-1 and TRBJ2-3; TRBD2 aligns across 8 bases. Sequencing used PBMCs from the stem cell graft donor, obtained from the stem cell graft. The CDR3 spells CSPRAGGTDTQYF. Written as DNA, the CDR3 is TGCAGCCCCAGAGCGGGAGGCACAGATACGCAGTATTTT.